Listed here are 13 T cell receptor beta chains from one sample, sequenced in a study of T cells in Graves' hyperthyroidism and ophthalmopathy. From RNA transcripts, TCR beta CDR3 regions were amplified. HTBI primers were employed in a first-round RT-PCR of the TCR CDR3. One entry per CDR3 protein results from TCRdb running MiXCR on the multiplex PCR reads. This table holds roughly 580,000 distinct CDR3 sequences, just over 45% found once. Material: peripheral blood or thyroid tissue (not recorded which). Every receptor here comes from a woman between 18 and 30 years old with Graves' hyperthyroidism.

The V and J genes are TRBV7-6 and TRBJ1-2, with D perhaps TRBD1 (6 bases). CDR1 is SGHVS and CDR2 is FNYEAQ in the germline V gene. The ends were cut back, 1 base at V and 5 bases at J, with 17 bases in the middle. This CDR3 has 16 residues. The CDR3 bases are TGTGCCAGCAGCTTAGGGCCTGCGAGACAGGTGTATGGCTACACCTTC. Residues: CASSLGPARQVYGYTF.

This clonotype was counted between two and nine times. This chain links TRBV20-1 with TRBJ2-7; weak D call: TRBD2 (6 bases). The CDR3 covers 13 residues. V gave up 3 bases and J gave up 4 bases, with 13 bases separating them. The germline CDR1 and CDR2 sequences are DFQATT and SNEGSKA (reference sequence). As DNA, the CDR3 is TGCAGTGCTAGTAGCGGACCCCGATACGAGCAGTACTTC. It yields the protein CSASSGPRYEQYF.

The chain has TRBV7-9 and TRBJ2-2, with 10 bases fitting TRBD2. CDR1 is SEHNR and CDR2 is FQNEAQ in the germline V gene (reference sequence). Unmatched junction bases numbered 3, after V lost 2 bases and J lost 6 bases. This CDR3 is built from 15 residues. This CDR3 reads CASSLSGRAPGELFF. As DNA, the CDR3 is TGTGCCAGCAGCTTAAGCGGGAGGGCCCCCGGGGAGCTGTTTTTT. The full variable domain, rest sourced from reference TRBV7-9 and TRBJ2-2, is DTGVSQNPRHKITKRGQNVTFRCDPISEHNRLYWYRQTLGQGPEFLTYFQNEAQLEKSRLLSDRFSAERPKGSFSTLEIQRTEQGDSAMYLCASSLSGRAPGELFFGEGSRLTVL.

The gene calls are TRBV5-4 and TRBJ1-6; D ambiguous. The CDR3 runs 10 residues. Germline V CDR1 and CDR2: SGHNT, YYREEE (reference sequence). Trimming pared 0 bases from V and 14 bases from J, leaving 3 bases between. The CDR3 loop is CASSLEALHF. The CDR3 DNA reads as TGTGCCAGCAGCTTGGAGGCCCTCCACTTT.

The sample holds a few counts of this clonotype. This sequence joins TRBV12-3 or TRBV12-4 and TRBJ2-7, with D tentatively TRBD2 (5 bases). The V gene lost 8 bases and the J gene lost 5 bases, with 16 bases spanning the gap. CDR3 length: 13 amino acids. Here the CDR3 reads CASSPSSIHEQYF. CDR3 sequence (DNA): TGTGCCAGCTCACCGTCTAGCATCCACGAGCAGTACTTC.

The chain links TRBV20-1 to TRBJ1-1, with D possibly matching TRBD1 (5 bases). V lost 0 bases and J lost 4, with 12 bases in between. The CDR3 is 14 amino acids. Germline V gives CDR1 DFQATT, CDR2 SNEGSKA (reference sequence). The CDR3 sequence is CSARDPARATEAFF. The CDR3 nucleotides read TGCAGTGCTAGAGATCCGGCCAGGGCCACTGAAGCTTTCTTT.

This clonotype was seen at least ten times. Here the CDR3 DNA reads TGCAGTGCTAGTGACAGGGACAGGGGAGCTTTCTTT. Its protein is CSASDRDRGAFF. The V call is TRBV20-1, the J call TRBJ1-1; 10 bases agree with TRBD1. Germline trimming cut 3 bases from V and 10 bases from J; bases unmatched to any gene: 5. The length of the CDR3 is 12 residues. The V gene's germline CDR1 is DFQATT and CDR2 SNEGSKA (reference sequence).

This sequence joins TRBV6-2 or TRBV6-3 and TRBJ2-7; weak D call: TRBD1 (6 bases). V was shortened by 6 bases and J by 6 bases, with 18 bases between the two germline ends. Per germline, CDR1 MNHEY and CDR2 SVGEGT. The CDR3 spans 14 residues. CDR3 region: CASRKTGGMGEQYF. The CDR3 region has the DNA TGTGCCAGCAGAAAGACAGGAGGTATGGGCGAGCAGTACTTC.

The V call is TRBV12-3 or TRBV12-4, the J call TRBJ1-6; D is perhaps TRBD1 (5 bases). Trimming left V 1 base short and J 7 bases short, with 17 bases between. The CDR3 is made up of 17 amino acids. The CDR3 DNA follows: TGTGCCAGCAGTTTAGGAGGCGTGGGGCAGTGGAATTCACCCCTCCACTTT. This sequence encodes CASSLGGVGQWNSPLHF.

This clonotype was counted many times. The chain employs TRBV10-3 and TRBJ1-1; 7 bases line up with TRBD1. Looked up from germline, CDR1 is ENHRY and CDR2 is SYGVKD. The V and J ends lost 2 bases and 4 bases, in that order; junction bases with no gene match: 7. This CDR3 region has 15 residues. The chain's CDR3 is CAISEKKQGSTEAFF. CDR3 in DNA: TGTGCCATCAGTGAGAAAAAACAGGGGAGCACTGAAGCTTTCTTT.

The chain combines TRBV20-1 with TRBJ2-7; the match to TRBD2 covers 7 bases. From germline, CDR1 is DFQATT and CDR2 SNEGSKA (reference sequence). CDR3 length: 14 amino acids. The V and J ends lost 2 bases and 6 bases, in that order; junction bases with no gene match: 10. As DNA, the CDR3 is TGCAGTGCTAGACAACGCGGGGGAGCCTGCGAGCAGTACTTC. It specifies CSARQRGGACEQYF.

This clonotype was observed a single time. This sequence joins TRBV2 and TRBJ2-7; tentative D call: TRBD2 (6 bases). Germline V gene lookup returns CDR1 SNHLY and CDR2 FYNNEI. The CDR3 runs to 15 residues. The V end was cut by 6 bases, the J end by 4 bases, with 19 bases between. The CDR3 coding sequence is TGTGCCAGCAGCGTACGACTAGGAGTTAGTTACGAGCAGTACTTC. It specifies CASSVRLGVSYEQYF.

The chain carries TRBV19 and TRBJ2-7, with 8 positions matching TRBD1. Per germline, CDR1 LNHDA and CDR2 SQIVND (reference sequence). V trimming: 8 bases; J trimming: 7 bases; junction bases outside the gene matches: 10. The CDR3 totals 13 residues. The CDR3 region is CASSQQGGAEQYF. The CDR3 nucleotides read TGTGCCAGTTCCCAACAGGGGGGAGCGGAGCAGTACTTC. Full variable domain (remainder filled in from reference TRBV19 and TRBJ2-7): DGGITQSPKYLFRKEGQNVTLSCEQNLNHDAMYWYRQDPGQGLRLIYYSQIVNDFQKGDIAEGYSVSREKKESFPLTVTSAQKNPTAFYLCASSQQGGAEQYFGPGTRLTVT.